This T cell receptor (beta chain) appears in the sequencing data of a study of blood T cell repertoires in COVID-19. In the study overall: Sample material is recorded as cDNA or gDNA derived from T cells, B-cell-depleted T cells, or PBMCs.

The CDR3 is 14 amino acids. The V segment lost 8 bases and the J segment 2 bases; nucleotides outside the gene matches: 5. Germline lookup yields CDR1 SNHLY and CDR2 FYNNEI. This study enrolled people aged about 18 to 100 from 24 US geographic areas. Each recovered donor of Cohort 3 presented with two negative PCRs, clearance, or symptom resolution. In the original analysis: Counts of nucleated cells, estimated from reference gene primer amplification, were obtained. Assay: immunoSEQ multiplex PCR; the TCRdb copy retains only in-frame clones and omits some. Clone size and V and J calls were adopted from that table, with D and trimming inferred from the DNA. Among around 450,000 clones, 90% were seen once, and the ten largest hold about 0.63%.

This TCR came from a man between 18 and 35 years old who had recovered from COVID-19. The sequencing sample was made of PBMCs or T cells enriched from blood (not recorded which). The rearrangement uses TRBV2 and TRBJ2-7, with 11 bases that match TRBD2. CDR3 region: CASARLAGPYEQYF. The CDR3, as DNA: TGTGCCAGCGCTAGACTAGCGGGACCCTACGAGCAGTACTTC.